This T cell receptor (beta chain) was documented in a study of shared clonotypes between healthy human individuals. About the study: Per-donor plates numbered three CD4 naive, three CD4 memory, two CD8 naive and one CD8 memory. Study-wide points: Sharing across several donors was seen in 4% to 6.5% of naive CD4 clonotypes.

Worth noting for this clone: What it binds is not known.

This CDR3 contains 14 residues. Germline V gene lookup returns CDR1 SGHRS and CDR2 YFSETQ. Trimming pared 4 bases from V and 0 bases from J, leaving 10 bases between. Splitting of each subset's genomic DNA was done evenly across several immunoSEQ plates. How the authors handled the data: Junction-only immunoSEQ sequences carried no quality scores, so filtering differed. Sequenced by immunoSEQ multiplex PCR; TCRdb stores in-frame clones only, minus some. Clone size and V and J calls were adopted from that table, with D and trimming inferred from the DNA. The sample shows 950,000 to 1,300,000 clones, around 74% of them seen only once.

The V gene is TRBV5-1, the J gene TRBJ1-1, with no clear D. This receptor was taken from a man aged 18 to 35 in good health. The sample was memory CD4+ T cells sorted from blood. As to subset: CD45RA-negative fraction. CDR3 in DNA: TGCGCCAGCAGCCCGTGGACGGTGAACACTGAAGCTTTCTTT. Translated: CASSPWTVNTEAFF.